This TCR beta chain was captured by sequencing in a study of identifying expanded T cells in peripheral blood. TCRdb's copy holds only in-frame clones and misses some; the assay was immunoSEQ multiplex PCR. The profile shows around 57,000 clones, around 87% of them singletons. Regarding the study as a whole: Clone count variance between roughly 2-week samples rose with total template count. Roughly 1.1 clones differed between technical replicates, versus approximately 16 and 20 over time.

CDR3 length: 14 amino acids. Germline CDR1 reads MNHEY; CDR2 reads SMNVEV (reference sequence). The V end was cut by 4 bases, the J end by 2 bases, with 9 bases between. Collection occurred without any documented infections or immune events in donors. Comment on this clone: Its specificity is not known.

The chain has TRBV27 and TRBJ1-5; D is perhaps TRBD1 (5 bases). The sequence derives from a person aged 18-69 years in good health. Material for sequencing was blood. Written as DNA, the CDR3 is TGTGCCAGCAGTTCGGGCAGGGGCAATCAGCCCCAGCATTTT. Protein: CASSSGRGNQPQHF.